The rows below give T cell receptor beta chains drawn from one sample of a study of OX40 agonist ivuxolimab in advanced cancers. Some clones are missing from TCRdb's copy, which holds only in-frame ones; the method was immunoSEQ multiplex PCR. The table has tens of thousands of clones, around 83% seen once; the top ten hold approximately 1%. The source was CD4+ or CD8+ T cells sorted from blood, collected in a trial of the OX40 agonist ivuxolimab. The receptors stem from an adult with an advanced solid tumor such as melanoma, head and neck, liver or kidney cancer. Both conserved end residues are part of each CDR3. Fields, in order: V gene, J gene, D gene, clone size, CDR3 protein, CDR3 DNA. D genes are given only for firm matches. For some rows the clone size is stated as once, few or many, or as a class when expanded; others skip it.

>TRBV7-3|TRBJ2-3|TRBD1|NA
CASSSTGVETDTQYF
TGTGCCAGCAGCTCAACAGGGGTTGAAACAGATACGCAGTATTTT
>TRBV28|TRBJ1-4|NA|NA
CASSFEIGGTNEKLFF
TGTGCCAGCAGTTTTGAGATCGGGGGAACTAATGAAAAACTGTTTTTT
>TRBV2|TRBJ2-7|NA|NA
CASSEKGYEQYF
TGTGCCAGCAGTGAAAAGGGCTACGAGCAGTACTTC
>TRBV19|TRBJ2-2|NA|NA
CASRLQTITGELFF
TGTGCCAGTAGACTACAAACAATAACCGGGGAGCTGTTTTTT
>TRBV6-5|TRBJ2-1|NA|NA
CASRPGFVNEQFF
TGTGCCAGCAGACCCGGTTTCGTGAATGAGCAGTTCTTC
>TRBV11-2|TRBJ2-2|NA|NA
CASSWEQGSTGELFF
TGTGCCAGCAGCTGGGAGCAGGGGAGTACCGGGGAGCTGTTTTTT
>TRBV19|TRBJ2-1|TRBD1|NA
CASRDRGRGNEQFF
TGTGCCAGTAGGGACAGGGGGCGCGGGAATGAGCAGTTCTTC
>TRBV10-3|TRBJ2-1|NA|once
CAIRGDSGSSYNEQFF
TGTGCCATCAGGGGGGACAGCGGGAGCTCCTACAATGAGCAGTTCTTC
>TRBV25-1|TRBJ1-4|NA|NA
CASSRGFQTEKLFF
TGTGCCAGCAGCCGGGGGTTCCAAACTGAAAAACTGTTTTTT
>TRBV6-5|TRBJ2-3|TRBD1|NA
CASSSGQITDTRYF
TGTGCCAGCAGCTCGGGACAGATCACAGATACGCGGTATTTT
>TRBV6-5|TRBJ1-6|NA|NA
CASRTTNSPLHF
TGTGCCAGCAGGACAACGAATTCACCCCTCCACTTT
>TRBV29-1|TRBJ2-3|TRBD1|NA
CSVLDRAPDTQYF
TGCAGCGTCTTGGACAGGGCCCCAGATACGCAGTATTTT
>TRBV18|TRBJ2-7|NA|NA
CASSPGKGPYEQYF
TGTGCCAGCTCACCAGGGAAGGGTCCCTACGAGCAGTACTTC
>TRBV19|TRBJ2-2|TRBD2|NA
CASSPSGEFTGELFF
TGTGCCAGTAGCCCTAGCGGAGAATTCACCGGGGAGCTGTTTTTT
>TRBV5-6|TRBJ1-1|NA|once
CASSFGQNTEAFF
TGTGCCAGCAGCTTTGGACAGAACACTGAAGCTTTCTTT
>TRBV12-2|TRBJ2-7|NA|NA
CASRFRGRTYEQYF
TGTGCAAGTCGCTTCAGGGGGCGAACCTACGAGCAGTACTTC
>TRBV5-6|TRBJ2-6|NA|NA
CASSLAWGGAGANVLTF
TGTGCCAGCAGCTTGGCCTGGGGGGGCGCTGGGGCCAACGTCCTGACTTTC
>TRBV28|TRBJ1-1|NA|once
CASSNPTARTEAFF
TGTGCCAGCAGTAACCCGACAGCCCGCACTGAAGCTTTCTTT
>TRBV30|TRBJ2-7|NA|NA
CAWSSGMAVYEQYF
TGTGCCTGGAGCTCAGGGATGGCCGTTTACGAGCAGTACTTC
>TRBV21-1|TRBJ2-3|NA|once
CASYRSSADTQYF
TGTGCCAGCTACCGGTCGTCAGCAGATACGCAGTATTTT
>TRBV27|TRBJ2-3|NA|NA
CASSLSGNTQYF
TGTGCCAGCAGTTTATCGGGGAATACGCAGTATTTT
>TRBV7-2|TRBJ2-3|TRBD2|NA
CASSLVLAGTDTQYF
TGTGCCAGCAGCTTAGTTCTAGCGGGGACAGATACGCAGTATTTT
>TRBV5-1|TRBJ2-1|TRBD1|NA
CASSETGGNTNEQFF
TGCGCCAGCAGTGAGACAGGGGGTAATACTAATGAGCAGTTCTTC